Below, 19 T cell receptor beta chains from the same sample are listed, as sequenced in a study of OX40 agonist ivuxolimab in advanced cancers. Some clones are missing from TCRdb's copy, which holds only in-frame ones; the method was immunoSEQ multiplex PCR. The sample consists of about 68,000 clones, roughly nine tenths of them appearing once. Sequencing used CD4+ or CD8+ T cells sorted from blood, obtained in a trial of the OX40 agonist ivuxolimab. The receptors originated from an adult with an advanced solid tumor such as melanoma, head and neck, liver or kidney cancer.

The rearrangement joins TRBV18 to TRBJ1-1, with D maybe TRBD1 (6 bases). The V gene's germline CDR1 is KGHSH and CDR2 LQKENI. CDR3 length: 17 amino acids. Trimming removed 3 bases at V and 1 base at J, with 18 bases between. CDR3 DNA: TGTGCCAGCTCACCTGTAGTATATGGGACAAAGAACACTGAAGCTTTCTTT. This encodes CASSPVVYGTKNTEAFF.

V usage is TRBV19 and J usage is TRBJ1-4; D is perhaps TRBD1 (5 bases). Germline V CDR1 and CDR2: LNHDA, SQIVND (reference sequence). CDR3 length: 13 amino acids. The V end lost 5 bases, the J end lost 6 bases, and 10 bases lay between the germline ends. CDR3: CASSGGFHEKLFF. The CDR3 DNA sequence: TGTGCCAGTAGTGGGGGTTTTCATGAAAAACTGTTTTTT.

The chain recombines TRBV6-5 with TRBJ1-2; a weak D match, TRBD1 (5 bases). The germline V gene encodes CDR1 MNHEY and CDR2 SVGAGI. Between the trimmed V and J ends, which lost 6 bases and 0 bases, there was a span of 11 bases. This CDR3 region has 14 residues. The DNA of the CDR3 is TGTGCCAGCAGCTGGGACGGTACTAACTATGGCTACACCTTC. It specifies CASSWDGTNYGYTF.

The gene calls are TRBV20-1 and TRBJ2-3; D remains ambiguous. V was pared by 5 bases and J by 2 bases, with 5 bases between. Germline CDR1 DFQATT, CDR2 SNEGSKA (reference sequence). This CDR3 is built from 11 residues. The CDR3 DNA is TGCAGTGCTCAGGACACAGATACGCAGTATTTT. Translating it yields CSAQDTDTQYF.

The rearrangement uses TRBV5-1 and TRBJ2-7; D gene ambiguous. Trimming shortened V by 2 bases and J by 3 bases, and 9 bases separated the two germline ends. This CDR3 comprises 13 residues. Germline V gene lookup returns CDR1 SGHRS and CDR2 YFSETQ. The CDR3 DNA is TGCGCCAGCAGCTTCGGGCCTAACTACGAGCAGTACTTC. This gives the protein CASSFGPNYEQYF.

The chain joins TRBV5-1 to TRBJ1-2; TRBD1 is a possible D gene (5 bases). Germline V gene data show CDR1 as SGHRS and CDR2 as YFSETQ. Between the trimmed V and J ends, which lost 3 bases and 8 bases, there was a span of 8 bases. The CDR3 runs 11 residues. CDR3 sequence (DNA): TGCGCCAGCAGCTCGGGACTGGGCTACACCTTC. Amino acids: CASSSGLGYTF.

The chain carries TRBV28 and TRBJ2-1; unclear D gene. CDR3 length: 11 amino acids. CDR1 MDHEN and CDR2 SYDVKM come from the germline V gene. V dropped 3 bases and J dropped 7 bases, with 4 bases sitting between them. The DNA for the CDR3 is TGTGCCAGCAGTTTTATAAATGAGCAGTTCTTC. The encoded protein is CASSFINEQFF.

In this sample, this clone turned up once. CDR3 bases: TGCAGCGTTCGGGCAGGGGGCGACTACGAGCAGTACTTC. Translation gives CSVRAGGDYEQYF. This chain connects TRBV29-1 to TRBJ2-7, with 8 bases identical to TRBD1. Germline V lookup: CDR1 SQVTM, CDR2 ANQGSEA. The CDR3 loop spans 13 amino acids. Germline trimming cut 5 bases from V and 3 bases from J; bases unmatched to any gene: 6.

The chain uses TRBV10-1 and TRBJ2-2; 8 nucleotides line up with TRBD1. There are 13 residues in the CDR3. The junction had 2 bases not matched to a gene; V was cut back by 6 bases and J by 5 bases. CDR1 is WNHNN, CDR2 SYGVQD, per germline (reference sequence). The CDR3 protein is CASRGQETGELFF. In nucleotides, the CDR3 is TGCGCCAGCAGGGGACAGGAGACCGGGGAGCTGTTTTTT.

The chain is built from TRBV7-9 and TRBJ2-3, with D perhaps matching TRBD1 (5 bases). V shed 3 bases and J shed 0 bases, with 7 bases lying between them. Germline-derived CDR1 and CDR2 are SEHNR and FQNEAQ (reference sequence). CDR3 length: 14 residues. This CDR3 is CASSLGQSTDTQYF. The CDR3 DNA sequence: TGTGCCAGCAGCTTGGGGCAGAGCACAGATACGCAGTATTTT. The full variable domain, completed using reference TRBV7-9 and TRBJ2-3, is DTGVSQNPRHKITKRGQNVTFRCDPISEHNRLYWYRQTLGQGPEFLTYFQNEAQLEKSRLLSDRFSAERPKGSFSTLEIQRTEQGDSAMYLCASSLGQSTDTQYFGPGTRLTVL.

The V and J genes are TRBV2 and TRBJ2-7; 16 nucleotides align to TRBD2. The CDR3 is 17 amino acids. J was trimmed by 3 bases and V by 3 bases; bases with no gene match: 5. CDR1 is SNHLY and CDR2 is FYNNEI in the germline V gene. CDR3: CASSERGTSGRDYEQYF. The CDR3 DNA follows: TGTGCCAGCAGTGAGAGGGGGACTAGCGGGAGGGACTACGAGCAGTACTTC.

This chain joins TRBV7-9 and TRBJ2-1; 7 bases map to TRBD1. The CDR3 is 13 amino acids. CDR1 SEHNR and CDR2 FQNEAQ come from the germline V gene (reference sequence). V was pared by 5 bases and J by 4 bases, with 2 bases of the junction left unmatched. In DNA form, the CDR3 reads TGTGCCAGCAGCATGGGACAGTACAATGAGCAGTTCTTC. This translates into CASSMGQYNEQFF.

The J gene is TRBJ1-4, the V gene TRBV6-5; D perhaps matches TRBD1 (5 bases). V dropped 1 base and J dropped 6 bases, with 9 bases sitting between them. From germline, CDR1 is MNHEY and CDR2 SVGAGI. This CDR3 contains 14 residues. CDR3 DNA sequence: TGTGCCAGCAGTTACTGGGACGGGTATGAAAAACTGTTTTTT. It codes for CASSYWDGYEKLFF.

V is TRBV7-9 and J is TRBJ1-6, with D hard to call. From germline, CDR1 is SEHNR and CDR2 FQNEAQ (reference sequence). The CDR3 covers 15 residues. Deletions cut 4 bases from V and 8 bases from J, with 15 bases between. The CDR3 DNA reads as TGTGCCAGCAGCTCCAGCGGTTCAGGCTATTCACCCCTCCACTTT. Protein: CASSSSGSGYSPLHF. Variable domain in full (rest from reference TRBV7-9 and TRBJ1-6): DTGVSQNPRHKITKRGQNVTFRCDPISEHNRLYWYRQTLGQGPEFLTYFQNEAQLEKSRLLSDRFSAERPKGSFSTLEIQRTEQGDSAMYLCASSSSGSGYSPLHFGNGTRLTVT.

The rearrangement links TRBV9 to TRBJ2-6; TRBD1 or TRBD2 may be the D gene (5 bases each). Germline V gene data show CDR1 as SGDLS and CDR2 as YYNGEE. This CDR3 has 20 residues. The V end lost 0 bases, the J end lost 0 bases, and 19 bases lay between the germline ends. CDR3 sequence: CASSVAGTARDISGANVLTF. CDR3 nucleotide sequence: TGTGCCAGCAGCGTAGCCGGGACCGCTAGAGATATCTCTGGGGCCAACGTCCTGACTTTC.

The chain joins TRBV6-5 to TRBJ2-7, with 7 bases aligning to TRBD2. The J segment lost 6 bases and the V segment lost 2 bases, leaving 10 bases of the junction unmatched. From germline, CDR1 is MNHEY and CDR2 SVGAGI. This CDR3 has 15 residues. Here the CDR3 reads CASSYRLAGPGEQYF. The CDR3 region has the DNA TGTGCCAGCAGTTACCGGTTAGCGGGTCCTGGCGAGCAGTACTTC.

The chain couples TRBV7-8 to TRBJ2-1; D uncertain. The V and J ends lost 5 bases and 6 bases respectively, with 14 bases between them. CDR3 length: 14 amino acids. CDR1 is SGHVS, CDR2 FQNEAQ, per germline. The CDR3 DNA sequence: TGTGCCAGCAGCCCCTTAGCTGGACCCAATGAGCAGTTCTTC. It encodes CASSPLAGPNEQFF.

CDR3 loop: CASSRVRGRGQDEQYF. The CDR3 DNA is TGTGCCAGTAGCCGCGTAAGGGGCAGGGGTCAGGACGAGCAGTACTTC. The rearrangement joins TRBV19 to TRBJ2-7, with a possible D match to TRBD1 (6 bases). The CDR3 sequence is 16 residues long. V was shortened by 6 bases and J by 5 bases, with 23 bases between the two germline ends. Germline loops: CDR1 LNHDA, CDR2 SQIVND (reference sequence).

V usage is TRBV5-1 and J usage is TRBJ2-7; D remains ambiguous. Germline lookup yields CDR1 SGHRS and CDR2 YFSETQ. This CDR3 has 14 amino acids. Trimming stripped 2 bases from V and 2 bases from J, with 11 bases between. The CDR3 DNA sequence: TGCGCCAGCAGCTTCGGGCTGGGAACCTACGAGCAGTACTTC. This translates into CASSFGLGTYEQYF.